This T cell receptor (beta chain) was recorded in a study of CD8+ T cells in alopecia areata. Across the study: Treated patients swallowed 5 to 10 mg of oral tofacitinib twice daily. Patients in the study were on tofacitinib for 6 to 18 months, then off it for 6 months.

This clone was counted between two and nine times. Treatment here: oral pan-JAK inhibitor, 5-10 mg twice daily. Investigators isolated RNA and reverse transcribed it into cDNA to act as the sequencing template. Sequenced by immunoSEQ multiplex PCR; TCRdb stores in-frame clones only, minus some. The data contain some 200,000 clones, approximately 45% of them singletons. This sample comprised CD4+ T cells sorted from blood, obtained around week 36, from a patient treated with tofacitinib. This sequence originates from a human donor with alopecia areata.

CDR3 sequence reads: CSVEDRAQGAEHEQFF. CDR3 bases: TGCAGCGTTGAAGATCGTGCACAGGGGGCAGAGCATGAGCAGTTCTTC. The chain uses TRBV29-1 and TRBJ2-1; 9 bases align to TRBD1. The V and J ends lost 0 bases and 8 bases, in that order; junction bases with no gene match: 11. The CDR3 extends over 16 amino acids. Germline V gene sequence: CDR1 SQVTM, CDR2 ANQGSEA.